The 25 T cell receptor beta chains reported below all come from one sample, sequenced in a study of T cell repertoires in cytomegalovirus infection. Their target antigens are unknown. TCRdb reprocessed the reads with MiXCR, giving one entry per CDR3 protein. The sample has a few hundred thousand distinct CDR3 sequences, roughly 34% seen once. The specimen comprised cultured PBMCs, sampled from culture after CMV antigen stimulation. These TCRs come from a human donor in good health (CMV status not recorded). Some clones in this sample may be carry-over from other donors' samples.

V is TRBV6-2 or TRBV6-3 and J is TRBJ1-1; 9 nucleotides align to TRBD1. Germline V lookup: CDR1 MNHEY, CDR2 SVGEGT. The CDR3 extends over 15 amino acids. V was pared by 6 bases and J by 2 bases, with 7 bases of the junction left unmatched. The CDR3 sequence is CASRPGQGTNTEAFF. The DNA of the CDR3 is TGTGCCAGCAGACCCGGACAGGGGACTAACACTGAAGCTTTCTTT.

The V gene is TRBV19, the J gene TRBJ2-1; no clear D. This CDR3 comprises 13 residues. CDR1 and CDR2 (germline): LNHDA, SQIVND (reference sequence). The V end was cut by 3 bases, the J end by 5 bases, with 8 bases between. The CDR3 loop reads CASSITLNNEQFF. The CDR3 DNA is TGTGCCAGTAGTATTACACTAAACAATGAGCAGTTCTTC.

The chain couples TRBV24-1 to TRBJ2-1; 7 nucleotides agree with TRBD2. Germline CDR1 and CDR2: KGHDR and SFDVKD. Losses at the gene ends were 4 bases for V and 0 bases for J; bases not matched to a gene: 2. This CDR3 is 15 amino acids long. The CDR3 DNA reads TGTGCCACCAGTGAAAGCGGGATCTCCTACAATGAGCAGTTCTTC. Encoded protein: CATSESGISYNEQFF.

V and J are TRBV7-2 and TRBJ1-2; D unresolved. This CDR3 is 12 amino acids long. Trimming took off 8 bases at V and 4 bases at J, with 11 bases between the two ends. Germline V gene data show CDR1 as SGHTA and CDR2 as FQGNSA. This CDR3 is CASLTPFYGYTF. CDR3 coding DNA: TGTGCCAGCTTGACCCCGTTCTATGGCTACACCTTC.

The chain couples TRBV6-2 or TRBV6-3 to TRBJ2-1; D is possibly TRBD2 (5 bases). The V end was cut by 2 bases, the J end by 7 bases, with 12 bases between. The CDR3 loop spans 14 amino acids. CDR1 is MNHEY and CDR2 is SVGEGT in the germline V gene. CDR3 region: CASSYGAVANEQFF. Here the CDR3 DNA reads TGTGCCAGCAGTTACGGCGCGGTAGCGAATGAGCAGTTCTTC.

This chain links TRBV10-3 with TRBJ1-6, with D uncertain. Germline CDR1 ENHRY, CDR2 SYGVKD. Trimming took off 8 bases at V and 7 bases at J, with 9 bases between the two ends. This CDR3 has 12 amino acids. CDR3 residues: CAIGPRNSPLHF. The CDR3 nucleotides are TGTGCCATCGGACCAAGGAATTCACCCCTCCACTTT.

The genes are TRBV7-8 and TRBJ2-5; no reliable D call. In germline, CDR1 is SGHVS, CDR2 FQNEAQ. V was pared by 5 bases and J by 0 bases, with 19 bases between. CDR3 length: 17 amino acids. In DNA, the CDR3 is TGTGCCAGCAGCACCCTGGGTCAAACGGGTTACCAAGAGACCCAGTACTTC. Protein: CASSTLGQTGYQETQYF.

This clonotype turned up a few times. The rearrangement links TRBV10-3 to TRBJ2-2; 10 nucleotides line up with TRBD2. The junction had 6 bases not matched to a gene; V was cut back by 4 bases and J by 4 bases. The CDR3 loop spans 16 amino acids. Germline loops: CDR1 ENHRY, CDR2 SYGVKD. CDR3 sequence reads: CAISGVGLAATGELFF. The CDR3 DNA reads TGTGCCATCAGTGGAGTCGGACTAGCGGCCACCGGGGAGCTGTTTTTT.

This clonotype was observed a handful of times. The rearrangement joins TRBV7-9 to TRBJ2-1, with D possibly matching TRBD2 (5 bases). Germline loops: CDR1 SEHNR, CDR2 FQNEAQ (reference sequence). V was shortened by 1 base and J by 8 bases, with 9 bases between the two germline ends. This CDR3 spans 13 amino acids. CDR3 sequence: CASSLGAGDEQFF. In DNA form, the CDR3 reads TGTGCCAGCAGCTTAGGGGCCGGGGATGAGCAGTTCTTC. The whole variable domain, remainder taken from reference TRBV7-9 and TRBJ2-1, is DTGVSQNPRHKITKRGQNVTFRCDPISEHNRLYWYRQTLGQGPEFLTYFQNEAQLEKSRLLSDRFSAERPKGSFSTLEIQRTEQGDSAMYLCASSLGAGDEQFFGPGTRLTVL.

The chain is built from TRBV11-1 and TRBJ2-3; 14 bases are a match to TRBD2. This CDR3 is built from 16 residues. With V trimmed by 4 bases and J by 4 bases, 4 bases remained unmatched. Germline CDR1 is SGHAT and CDR2 is FQDESV (reference sequence). The CDR3 bases are TGTGCCAGCAGCTGGGGACTAGCGGGGGCCGCAGATACGCAGTATTTT. Translating it yields CASSWGLAGAADTQYF.

The V gene is TRBV28, the J gene TRBJ2-5; TRBD1 matches 8 bases. The germline V gene has CDR1 MDHEN and CDR2 SYDVKM. CDR3 length: 15 residues. V trimming: 6 bases; J trimming: 5 bases; junction bases outside the gene matches: 11. CDR3 sequence reads: CASSQPADRGETQYF. CDR3 nucleotides: TGTGCCAGCAGCCAACCAGCCGACAGGGGTGAGACCCAGTACTTC.

In nucleotides, the CDR3 is TGTGCCACCAGGGACATCCTTAACTATGGCTACACCTTC. The encoded protein is CATRDILNYGYTF. The J gene is TRBJ1-2, the V gene TRBV19, with a tentative D call TRBD1 (6 bases). The CDR3 is 13 residues long. CDR1 and CDR2 from the germline V gene are LNHDA and SQIVND (reference sequence). Trimming shortened V by 10 bases and J by 1 base, and 13 bases separated the two germline ends.

Only a few counts were recorded for this clonotype. The CDR3 sequence: CATSDLYGGTSGINEQFF. The CDR3 DNA reads as TGTGCCACCAGTGATTTGTATGGGGGGACTAGCGGGATCAATGAGCAGTTCTTC. V is TRBV24-1 and J is TRBJ2-1, with 13 nucleotides matching TRBD2. The V gene's germline CDR1 is KGHDR and CDR2 SFDVKD. CDR3 length: 18 residues. Trimming cost V 0 bases and J 6 bases; bases outside gene matches: 7.

The J gene is TRBJ2-7, the V gene TRBV6-1, with 8 positions matching TRBD2. Germline CDR1 reads MNHNS; CDR2 reads SASEGT. The CDR3 has 15 residues. V was pared by 0 bases and J by 3 bases, with 4 bases of the junction left unmatched. The CDR3 loop reads CASSEAAGGSYEQYF. CDR3 DNA: TGTGCCAGCAGTGAAGCGGCGGGAGGAAGCTACGAGCAGTACTTC.

The chain links TRBV6-5 to TRBJ2-3; 7 bases match TRBD2. V was pared by 0 bases and J by 0 bases, with 6 bases of the junction left unmatched. CDR3 size: 17 residues. From germline, CDR1 is MNHEY and CDR2 SVGAGI. The CDR3 coding sequence is TGTGCCAGCAGTTACTCGTCCCTAGCGGCTAGCACAGATACGCAGTATTTT. Residues: CASSYSSLAASTDTQYF.

This clonotype was recorded a few times. The J gene is TRBJ1-6, the V gene TRBV27; 10 bases are shared with TRBD1. The CDR3 runs to 16 residues. V was pared by 6 bases and J by 7 bases, with 9 bases of the junction left unmatched. Germline values: CDR1 MNHEY, CDR2 SMNVEV (reference sequence). CDR3 residues: CASRLSPGQGNSPLHF. In DNA, the CDR3 is TGTGCCAGCAGACTTAGTCCGGGACAGGGGAATTCACCCCTCCACTTT.

This rearrangement joins TRBV11-2 to TRBJ2-1; D is possibly TRBD1 (7 bases). Trimming took off 5 bases at V and 10 bases at J, with 21 bases between the two ends. Germline V gene lookup returns CDR1 SGHAT and CDR2 FQNNGV. This CDR3 has 15 amino acids. The CDR3 region is CASSPNGQAAGEQFF. CDR3 in DNA: TGTGCCAGCAGCCCAAACGGACAGGCCGCGGGGGAGCAGTTCTTC.

This clonotype was counted at least ten times. CDR3 residues: CASSKSTSVRTEAFF. CDR3 DNA: TGTGCCAGCAGCAAATCGACCAGCGTGAGGACTGAAGCTTTCTTT. This chain joins TRBV7-9 and TRBJ1-1; D uncertain. The length of the CDR3 is 15 residues. Germline lookup yields CDR1 SEHNR and CDR2 FQNEAQ (reference sequence). V was shortened by 5 bases and J by 5 bases, with 18 bases between the two germline ends.

This clonotype occurred a few times. The V and J genes are TRBV27 and TRBJ2-1; 8 nucleotides align to TRBD2. Per germline, CDR1 MNHEY and CDR2 SMNVEV (reference sequence). The ends lost 6 bases at V and 4 bases at J; junction bases unmatched: 11. CDR3 length equals 16 residues. CDR3 sequence: CASSSLYGREYNEQFF. For the CDR3, the DNA is TGTGCCAGCAGCAGTTTATACGGGAGGGAATACAATGAGCAGTTCTTC.

The chain uses TRBV19 and TRBJ2-3; perhaps TRBD2 as D (7 bases). From germline, CDR1 is LNHDA and CDR2 SQIVND (reference sequence). The CDR3 totals 18 residues. V was trimmed by 5 bases and J by 0 bases, leaving 21 bases between them. The CDR3 nucleotides read TGTGCCAGTAGTCAACCCCGGGGGGCGGAATTAAGCACAGATACGCAGTATTTT. Its translation: CASSQPRGAELSTDTQYF. Looking up the rest from reference TRBV19 and TRBJ2-3 gives the full variable domain: DGGITQSPKYLFRKEGQNVTLSCEQNLNHDAMYWYRQDPGQGLRLIYYSQIVNDFQKGDIAEGYSVSREKKESFPLTVTSAQKNPTAFYLCASSQPRGAELSTDTQYFGPGTRLTVL.

This clonotype was detected a few times. The chain links TRBV25-1 to TRBJ1-1; tentatively, D is TRBD1 (5 bases). The CDR3 totals 13 residues. Germline assignment: CDR1 MGHDK and CDR2 SYGVNS. V lost 2 bases, J lost 10 bases, and 14 bases lay in between. As DNA, the CDR3 is TGTGCCAGCAGTGAACTGGGGGATTCGGTAGCTTTCTTT. Translating gives CASSELGDSVAFF. The whole variable domain, filled in from reference TRBV25-1 and TRBJ1-1, reads EADIYQTPRYLVIGTGKKITLECSQTMGHDKMYWYQQDPGMELHLIHYSYGVNSTEKGDLSSESTVSRIRTEHFPLTLESARPSHTSQYLCASSELGDSVAFFGQGTRLTVV.

This clonotype was seen more than once but under ten times. The chain links TRBV7-9 to TRBJ1-6, with 9 bases matching TRBD1. The CDR3 has 15 residues. In germline, CDR1 is SEHNR, CDR2 FQNEAQ (reference sequence). The V segment lost 1 base and the J segment 10 bases; nucleotides outside the gene matches: 5. The CDR3 sequence: CASSLGTGESSPLHF. The DNA of the CDR3 is TGTGCCAGCAGCTTAGGGACAGGGGAGTCGTCACCCCTCCACTTT.

The genes are TRBV20-1 and TRBJ2-7; 7 bases match TRBD1. V shed 3 bases and J 0 bases; nucleotides not matched to a gene: 5. This CDR3 has 14 residues. Germline V gene sequence: CDR1 DFQATT, CDR2 SNEGSKA (reference sequence). DNA of the CDR3: TGCAGTGCTAGCCGGGACAGAGCCTCCTACGAGCAGTACGTC. The encoded protein is CSASRDRASYEQYV.

This clonotype was detected only a few times. The chain combines TRBV27 with TRBJ2-7; maybe TRBD1 (5 bases). This CDR3 is built from 14 residues. Germline V gene sequence: CDR1 MNHEY, CDR2 SMNVEV (reference sequence). Trimming stripped 4 bases from V and 3 bases from J, with 13 bases between. The CDR3 reads CASSWGPSLYEQYF. The CDR3 DNA sequence: TGTGCCAGCAGTTGGGGCCCCTCCCTCTACGAGCAGTACTTC.

The chain has TRBV7-2 and TRBJ1-6; 9 bases agree with TRBD1. This CDR3 has 15 amino acids. The trim removed 5 bases at V and 10 bases at J, leaving 9 bases unmatched. Germline V CDR1 and CDR2: SGHTA, FQGNSA. In DNA, the CDR3 is TGTGCCAGCAGCCGGACGACAGGGGGAGAGTCACCCCTCCACTTT. The encoded protein is CASSRTTGGESPLHF.